The clone carrying this T cell receptor (beta chain) was found many times. TCRdb reanalysed the RT-PCR reads using MiXCR and keeps one entry per CDR3 protein. The sample yields about 700,000 distinct CDR3 sequences, around 14% seen once. Per the germline V gene, CDR1 is DFQATT and CDR2 is SNEGSKA (reference sequence). Trimming took 7 bases from V and 0 from J, leaving 7 bases between them. The CDR3 extends over 12 amino acids. Specimen: memory CD4+ T cells from blood. The clonotype comes from a female donor in good health, serving as a healthy control. The chain joins TRBV20-1 to TRBJ2-1; the D is unclear. CDR3 nucleotides: TGCAGTGAGGCTAGCTCCTACAATGAGCAGTTCTTC. This sequence encodes CSEASSYNEQFF.